These 18 T cell receptor beta chains were sequenced from one sample in a study of blood T cells in healthy people across ages. The authors ran a second PCR of roughly 6 to 12 cycles using a sample-barcoded 5' primer and a J-beta primer mix. Via MiXCR, TCRdb re-called the 5' RACE reads, giving one row per CDR3 protein. Of approximately 690,000 distinct CDR3 sequences listed, roughly 53% are singletons. Sequenced sample: blood. These receptors all come from a man aged 55 to 70 in good health.

This clonotype was found once. This chain uses TRBV3-1 with TRBJ1-4; D may be TRBD1 (5 bases). The germline V gene encodes CDR1 LGHDT and CDR2 YNNKEL (reference sequence). CDR3 length: 15 amino acids. The V end lost 3 bases, the J end lost 5 bases, and 13 bases lay between the germline ends. The CDR3 DNA sequence: TGTGCCAGCAGCCACCCGGGACTGGAAAATGAAAAACTGTTTTTT. The encoded protein is CASSHPGLENEKLFF.

The chain combines TRBV10-3 with TRBJ2-6, with 8 bases identical to TRBD1. V shed 6 bases and J 2 bases; nucleotides not matched to a gene: 9. The germline V gene encodes CDR1 ENHRY and CDR2 SYGVKD. This CDR3 region has 17 residues. CDR3 in DNA: TGTGCCATCAGGAGGCAGGGGGCGCTTGCTGGGGCCAACGTCCTGACTTTC. It is translated as CAIRRQGALAGANVLTF.

V gene TRBV5-1 combines with J gene TRBJ2-5; the D gene is possibly TRBD1 (6 bases). Looked up from germline, CDR1 is SGHRS and CDR2 is YFSETQ. CDR3 length: 14 residues. V was trimmed by 5 bases and J by 2 bases, leaving 13 bases between them. The DNA for the CDR3 is TGCGCCAGCAGGGCAGACAGGTCTCAAGAGACCCAGTACTTC. Encoded protein: CASRADRSQETQYF. Filled out from reference TRBV5-1 and TRBJ2-5, the complete variable domain reads KAGVTQTPRYLIKTRGQQVTLSCSPISGHRSVSWYQQTPGQGLQFLFEYFSETQRNKGNFPGRFSGRQFSNSRSEMNVSTLELGDSALYLCASRADRSQETQYFGPGTRLLVL.

The V gene is TRBV20-1, the J gene TRBJ2-6; TRBD1 might be the D (6 bases). The CDR3 totals 16 residues. Looked up from germline, CDR1 is DFQATT and CDR2 is SNEGSKA (reference sequence). The V end was cut by 2 bases, the J end by 3 bases, with 14 bases between. The CDR3 sequence is CSARPRGSIGANVLTF. CDR3 nucleotides: TGCAGTGCTAGACCCAGGGGTAGCATTGGGGCCAACGTCCTGACTTTC.

V usage is TRBV6-6 and J usage is TRBJ1-1, with D tentatively TRBD1 (5 bases). Trimming shortened V by 3 bases and J by 7 bases, and 15 bases separated the two germline ends. CDR1 and CDR2 (germline): MNHNY, SVGAGI (reference sequence). CDR3 size: 14 residues. This CDR3 is CASSYTPGQGEAFF. The CDR3 DNA follows: TGTGCCAGCAGTTATACGCCCGGCCAGGGTGAAGCTTTCTTT.

This clonotype was seen a few times. The V gene is TRBV6-5, the J gene TRBJ1-6; tentatively, D is TRBD1 (5 bases). From germline, CDR1 is MNHEY and CDR2 SVGAGI. V lost 2 bases to trimming and J lost 7 bases, with 15 bases between them. The CDR3 length is 16 residues. CDR3 in DNA: TGTGCCAGCAGTTACGGGGAGGCAGGGTGGAATTCACCCCTCCACTTT. It encodes CASSYGEAGWNSPLHF.

The chain recombines TRBV7-4 with TRBJ1-5; 11 nucleotides line up with TRBD1. The CDR3 has 16 residues. J lost 4 bases, V lost 5 bases, and 7 bases had no gene match. Germline-derived CDR1 and CDR2 are SGHVT and SQSDAQ. In DNA, the CDR3 is TGTGCCAGCAGCCGGGACAGGGGGGAGAAAAATCAGCCCCAGCATTTT. This codes for CASSRDRGEKNQPQHF.

The chain joins TRBV25-1 to TRBJ1-4, with 8 bases that match TRBD1. The junction had 5 bases not matched to a gene; V was cut back by 4 bases and J by 7 bases. CDR1 is MGHDK, CDR2 SYGVNS, per germline. The CDR3 is 14 residues long. The DNA for the CDR3 is TGTGCCAGCAGTGTTTCAGGGGGCGGTGAAAAACTGTTTTTT. Translated: CASSVSGGGEKLFF. The full variable domain, its missing parts supplied by reference TRBV25-1 and TRBJ1-4, is EADIYQTPRYLVIGTGKKITLECSQTMGHDKMYWYQQDPGMELHLIHYSYGVNSTEKGDLSSESTVSRIRTEHFPLTLESARPSHTSQYLCASSVSGGGEKLFFGSGTQLSVL.

This clonotype turned up a few times. The chain uses TRBV6-5 and TRBJ2-1; 10 bases match TRBD2. CDR1 is MNHEY, CDR2 SVGAGI, per germline. The J segment lost 5 bases and the V segment lost 5 bases, leaving 6 bases of the junction unmatched. The CDR3 has 15 amino acids. The CDR3 protein is CASSPGTSANNEQFF. For the CDR3, the DNA is TGTGCCAGCAGTCCCGGGACTAGCGCCAACAATGAGCAGTTCTTC.

This rearrangement joins TRBV7-2 to TRBJ2-4; 11 nucleotides line up with TRBD2. The CDR3 runs 16 residues. In germline, CDR1 is SGHTA, CDR2 FQGNSA. Unmatched junction bases numbered 12, after V lost 1 base and J lost 13 bases. The CDR3 DNA reads TGTGCCAGCAGCTTAGTCAGCCTAGCGGGGGGCGGGGCCCAGTACTTC. It codes for CASSLVSLAGGGAQYF.

This clonotype was detected only a few times. The chain employs TRBV20-1 and TRBJ2-7, with D possibly TRBD1 on 5 matching bases. In germline, CDR1 is DFQATT, CDR2 SNEGSKA (reference sequence). V was pared by 1 base and J by 7 bases, with 11 bases between. This CDR3 is 12 amino acids long. CDR3: CSARGQSREQYF. The CDR3, as DNA: TGCAGTGCTAGAGGACAGTCAAGGGAGCAGTACTTC.

A few counts support this clonotype. This chain uses TRBV29-1 with TRBJ1-1; no firm D call. Germline CDR1 and CDR2: SQVTM and ANQGSEA. The germline V and J ends were trimmed by 3 bases and 6 bases, with 14 bases remaining between them. The CDR3 sequence is 13 residues long. This CDR3 is CSVDGWEWAEAFF. In nucleotides, the CDR3 is TGCAGCGTTGATGGCTGGGAGTGGGCTGAAGCTTTCTTT.

In its sample, this clonotype was seen a few times. The chain employs TRBV20-1 and TRBJ2-6; 9 bases line up with TRBD1. The V gene end was trimmed by 6 bases and the J gene end by 1 base; junction bases not matched to a gene: 10. The CDR3 contains 17 residues. Germline V gene lookup returns CDR1 DFQATT and CDR2 SNEGSKA (reference sequence). The CDR3 DNA sequence: TGCAGTGCCCAGCGGGACAGGGCCGTTTCTGGGGCCAACGTCCTGACTTTC. It is translated as CSAQRDRAVSGANVLTF.

This sequence joins TRBV20-1 and TRBJ2-3; a possible D gene is TRBD2 (5 bases). Between the trimmed V and J ends, which lost 6 bases and 6 bases, there was a span of 16 bases. CDR1 is DFQATT and CDR2 is SNEGSKA in the germline V gene (reference sequence). The CDR3 covers 13 residues. For the CDR3, the DNA is TGCAGTGCCATAAAGTATTCGGGGGATACGCAGTATTTT. Its translation is CSAIKYSGDTQYF.

The chain combines TRBV12-5 with TRBJ1-1; D unresolved. With 7 bases removed from V and 0 bases from J, the gap between germline ends came to 9 bases. The CDR3 contains 13 residues. Germline CDR1 and CDR2: LGHNT and FRNRAP. CDR3 protein: CASALDLNTEAFF. In nucleotides, the CDR3 is TGTGCTAGTGCCCTCGACCTGAACACTGAAGCTTTCTTT.

This chain joins TRBV5-1 and TRBJ2-2; 9 bases align to TRBD1. Germline V gene data show CDR1 as SGHRS and CDR2 as YFSETQ. Trimming removed 7 bases from V and 3 bases from J; junction bases left unmatched: 4. The CDR3 extends over 14 amino acids. CDR3 protein: CASQTGGDTGELFF. The CDR3 DNA follows: TGCGCCAGCCAGACAGGGGGGGACACCGGGGAGCTGTTTTTT.

The CDR3: CASSFDGARGGPTDTQYF. In DNA form, the CDR3 reads TGCGCCAGCAGCTTCGACGGAGCGAGGGGGGGGCCAACAGATACGCAGTATTTT. The chain uses TRBV5-1 and TRBJ2-3; weak D call: TRBD2 (7 bases). Germline V CDR1 and CDR2: SGHRS, YFSETQ. Trimming removed 2 bases from V and 3 bases from J, with 22 bases in between. The CDR3 has 18 residues.

This chain joins TRBV5-6 and TRBJ1-4; 10 bases are shared with TRBD1. The CDR3 sequence is 15 residues long. From germline, CDR1 is SGHDT and CDR2 YYEEEE. Trimming cost V 0 bases and J 8 bases; bases outside gene matches: 4. This CDR3 is CASSLAGTGEEKLFF. CDR3 bases: TGTGCCAGCAGCTTGGCCGGGACAGGGGAAGAAAAACTGTTTTTT.